A selection of T cell receptor beta chains follows, all from one sample in a study of T cell responses to AZD1222 COVID-19 vaccine. Produced via immunoSEQ multiplex PCR; TCRdb's table is partial and in-frame only. The sample shows over 65,000 clones, about nine tenths of them seen only once. Material: peripheral blood, obtained 28 days after the second AZD1222 dose. These receptors all come from an adult who received the AZD1222 COVID-19 vaccine. The CDR3 runs from the conserved cysteine through the conserved F or W. D genes are given only for firm matches. A clone size is listed for some rows: how often the clone was seen (once, few, many), or a class if it is expanded.

V,size,D,J,DNA,CDR3
TRBV28,.,.,TRBJ1-1,TGTGCCAGCAGTAACACTGGGGTGAACACTGAAGCTTTCTTT,CASSNTGVNTEAFF
TRBV7-2,.,.,TRBJ2-7,TGTGCCAGCAGCTTAGCGGCAATAACTACCTACGAGCAGTACTTC,CASSLAAITTYEQYF
TRBV5-1,.,.,TRBJ2-7,TGCGCCAGCAGCTTCCGGGAGTCCTACGAGCAGTACTTC,CASSFRESYEQYF
TRBV27,.,.,TRBJ2-1,TGTGCCAGCAGTTTATGGGGACTCCAAGTGGACAATGAGCAGTTCTTC,CASSLWGLQVDNEQFF
TRBV7-9,.,.,TRBJ2-7,TGTGCCAGCAGCGTTAGCGCCTCCTACGAGCAGTACTTC,CASSVSASYEQYF
TRBV12-3/TRBV12-4,.,.,TRBJ1-6,TGTGCCAGCAGTCGGACGATTAATTCACCCCTCCACTTT,CASSRTINSPLHF
TRBV29-1,.,TRBD1,TRBJ2-3,TGCAGCGTTGGTCGGGACAGGGGTAAAGATACGCAGTATTTT,CSVGRDRGKDTQYF
TRBV4-1,.,.,TRBJ2-1,TGCGCCAGCAGCCCGGTCTTAGCGAACAATGAGCAGTTCTTC,CASSPVLANNEQFF
TRBV18,once,.,TRBJ2-3,TGTGCCAGCTCACGAGTGCACACAGATACGCAGTATTTT,CASSRVHTDTQYF
TRBV5-4,.,.,TRBJ2-7,TGTGCCAGCAGATTTGACAGGCGCTCCTACGAGCAGTACTTC,CASRFDRRSYEQYF
TRBV6-1,.,TRBD1,TRBJ1-1,TGTGCCAGCAGTGAAGCGCGACAGGGAAACACTGAAGCTTTCTTT,CASSEARQGNTEAFF
TRBV5-1,.,.,TRBJ1-4,TGCGCCAGCAGCGGAGGTCGGAATGAAAAACTGTTTTTT,CASSGGRNEKLFF
TRBV20-1,.,TRBD2,TRBJ2-3,TGCAGTGCTAGTAATGTCCTAGCGGGAGAAGCAGATACGCAGTATTTT,CSASNVLAGEADTQYF
TRBV19,few,.,TRBJ1-4,TGTGCCAGTAGTAGATCGGTGGCGGATCTCTCAACTAATGAAAAACTGTTTTTT,CASSRSVADLSTNEKLFF
TRBV19,.,TRBD1,TRBJ1-1,TGTGCCAGTTCGGGACAGGTGGGCACTGAAGCTTTCTTT,CASSGQVGTEAFF
TRBV6-2/TRBV6-3,.,TRBD2,TRBJ2-1,TGTGCCAGCAGTACCGGGGTTGCGGGAGGGCCGTACAATGAGCAGTTCTTC,CASSTGVAGGPYNEQFF
TRBV6-4,once,.,TRBJ1-5,TGTGCCAGCAGTGCTAAAGGGGACAATCAGCCCCAGCATTTT,CASSAKGDNQPQHF
TRBV5-4,.,.,TRBJ2-7,TGTGCCACCCATCTGAGGTCCCAGGCCCCCGAGCAGTACTTC,CATHLRSQAPEQYF
TRBV11-2,.,.,TRBJ1-6,TGTGCCAGCAGCACCTTCCGACGGGCCGATTCACCCCTCCACTTT,CASSTFRRADSPLHF
TRBV28,.,.,TRBJ2-4,TGTGCCAGCAGTTTATCGGCCTTTCAGGGGGGTGTCAAAAACATTCAGTACTTC,CASSLSAFQGGVKNIQYF
TRBV5-1,.,TRBD2,TRBJ2-5,TGCGCCAGCAGCTTGGGACTAGCGGGAGGGAAACAAGAGACCCAGTACTTC,CASSLGLAGGKQETQYF
TRBV6-5,.,TRBD1,TRBJ2-1,TGTGCCAGCAGTTACACAGGGGGCAGGGATGAGCAGTTCTTC,CASSYTGGRDEQFF
TRBV20-1,once,.,TRBJ1-3,TGCAGTGCTAGTGGGCCGCTCTCTGGAAACACCATATATTTT,CSASGPLSGNTIYF
TRBV19,.,.,TRBJ2-1,TGTGCCAGTAGTATAACCTACAGCTCCTACAATGAGCAGTTCTTC,CASSITYSSYNEQFF
TRBV14,.,.,TRBJ1-1,TGTGCCAGCAGCTCGAGCATGAACACTGAAGCTTTCTTT,CASSSSMNTEAFF
TRBV4-3,.,.,TRBJ2-3,TGCGCCAGCAGCCAAGATACGGGCGGGGGCACAGATACGCAGTATTTT,CASSQDTGGGTDTQYF
TRBV30,.,TRBD1,TRBJ1-2,TGTGCCTGGAGTGTGGGACAGAATATGGCTATGGCCTTC,CAWSVGQNMAMAF
TRBV20-1,.,.,TRBJ1-2,TGCAGTGCTAGAAGTGGGAATGGCTACACCTTC,CSARSGNGYTF
TRBV18,.,.,TRBJ1-5,TGTGCCAGCTCACCGGGGGGGCCCCAGCATTTT,CASSPGGPQHF
TRBV11-2,.,.,TRBJ2-3,TGTGCCAGCAGCTTAGGTGTCGGAGATACGCAGTATTTT,CASSLGVGDTQYF
TRBV30,.,.,TRBJ1-3,TGTGCCTGGAGCCAGGGGACTCCTGGAAACACCATATATTTT,CAWSQGTPGNTIYF
TRBV29-1,.,.,TRBJ2-7,TGCAGCGTTGGTGGGGCCGGTTACGAGCAGTACTTC,CSVGGAGYEQYF
TRBV4-3,.,.,TRBJ2-7,TGCGCCAGCAGCCGCTGGGATTCCTCCAGCTCCTACGAGCAGTACTTC,CASSRWDSSSSYEQYF
TRBV5-1,once,TRBD1,TRBJ1-5,TGCGCCAGCAGCTTGGGGGACAGGGGTGGCAATCAGCCCCAGCATTTT,CASSLGDRGGNQPQHF
TRBV19,.,.,TRBJ1-1,TGTGCCAGTAAAGGGGGGGAAGCTTTCTTT,CASKGGEAFF
TRBV6-5,once,TRBD1,TRBJ1-1,TGTGCCAGCAGTTTTCTCCGACAGGGAAGGACTGAAGCTTTCTTT,CASSFLRQGRTEAFF
TRBV9,.,.,TRBJ2-5,TGTGCCAGCAGCGTAGAATCGTACGCCGGGGAGACCCAGTACTTC,CASSVESYAGETQYF
TRBV7-9,few,TRBD1,TRBJ1-1,TGTGCCAGCAGCTCCCGGACAGGGAACACTGAAGCTTTCTTT,CASSSRTGNTEAFF
TRBV10-2,.,TRBD1,TRBJ1-2,TGCGCCAGCAGGGGCAGGGGGACTGAAAGCACCTTC,CASRGRGTESTF
TRBV5-6,.,.,TRBJ2-6,TGTGCCAGCAGCTTTCGGGGCTCCGGGGCCAACGTCCTGACTTTC,CASSFRGSGANVLTF
TRBV5-3,.,TRBD1,TRBJ1-6,TGTGCCAGAAGGACGGGACAGGGCGGTTCACCCCTCCACTTT,CARRTGQGGSPLHF
TRBV6-2/TRBV6-3,.,.,TRBJ1-4,TGTGCCAGCAGTTACGGGGGGGCGACTAATGAAAAACTGTTTTTT,CASSYGGATNEKLFF
TRBV28,once,.,TRBJ1-3,TGTGCCAGCAGAGCCTTGGGGCGAAGGGGATCTGGAAACACCATATATTTT,CASRALGRRGSGNTIYF